This entry lists 22 T cell receptor beta chains sequenced from one sample in a study of neurological immune-mediated disorders. TCRdb used MiXCR to reprocess the 5' RACE reads, holding one entry per CDR3 protein. This table has about 52,000 distinct CDR3 sequences, around 4% appearing once. The sequenced sample consisted of PBMCs. The receptors originated from a man aged 55 to 70 with multiple sclerosis.

A word on this clonotype: This may be a read error: a much more frequent sequence differs by one nucleotide. V usage is TRBV2 and J usage is TRBJ2-2; unclear D gene. Trimming took 3 bases from V and 9 from J, leaving 11 bases between them. CDR1 is SNHLY and CDR2 is FYNNEI in the germline V gene. This CDR3 has 13 residues. CDR3 DNA: TGTGCCAGCAGTGACGAGAAGTCCCGGGAGCTGTTTTTT. Translated, it gives CASSDEKSRELFF. The variable domain in full, with the rest retrieved from reference TRBV2 and TRBJ2-2, is EPEVTQTPSHQVTQMGQEVILRCVPISNHLYFYWYRQILGQKVEFLVSFYNNEISEKSEIFDDQFSVERPDGSNFTLKIRSTKLEDSAMYFCASSDEKSRELFFGEGSRLTVL.

This clonotype was seen ten or more times. This chain links TRBV20-1 with TRBJ2-7; 7 bases match TRBD2. The CDR3 extends over 13 amino acids. Trimming removed 3 bases from V and 2 bases from J; junction bases left unmatched: 4. CDR1 and CDR2 (germline): DFQATT, SNEGSKA (reference sequence). CDR3 bases: TGCAGTGCTAGCGCAGGGACTACCTACGAGCAGTACTTC. Its protein product is CSASAGTTYEQYF.

There are many counts of this clonotype. V is TRBV20-1 and J is TRBJ2-1, with TRBD2 matching over 7 bases. The CDR3 is 16 amino acids. V shed 5 bases and J 3 bases; nucleotides not matched to a gene: 13. The germline V gene has CDR1 DFQATT and CDR2 SNEGSKA (reference sequence). In nucleotides, the CDR3 is TGCAGTGCTTTCAAACCGGCTAGCGGTGACTACAATGAGCAGTTCTTC. Amino acids: CSAFKPASGDYNEQFF.

This clonotype appeared many times. This may come from a read error, since a much larger clone is one base off. This chain uses TRBV5-1 with TRBJ1-6; possibly TRBD1 for D (5 bases). The CDR3 runs to 13 residues. Germline CDR1 is SGHRS and CDR2 is YFSETQ. In nucleotides, the CDR3 is TGCGCCAGCAGCACCCGGACAAATTCACCCCTCAACTTT. Residues: CASSTRTNSPLNF.

This clonotype was found many times. The rearrangement joins TRBV5-1 to TRBJ2-1; the D gene is possibly TRBD2 (6 bases). CDR1 and CDR2 from the germline V gene are SGHRS and YFSETQ. The V gene lost 4 bases and the J gene lost 8 bases, with 13 bases spanning the gap. CDR3 length: 13 amino acids. The CDR3 is CASSTGTADEQFF. For the CDR3, the DNA is TGCGCCAGCAGCACGGGGACTGCGGATGAGCAGTTCTTC.

This clonotype appeared many times. The chain carries TRBV7-9 and TRBJ1-1; no definite D call. Germline lookup yields CDR1 SEHNR and CDR2 FQNEAQ (reference sequence). Trimming stripped 1 base from V and 10 bases from J, with 4 bases between. The CDR3 is 10 residues long. CDR3 sequence: CASSLERAFF. The CDR3 nucleotides read TGTGCCAGCAGCTTAGAGAGAGCTTTCTTT.

This clonotype has ten or more counts. At one end the junction does not follow the germline gene, possibly because of a read error. The gene calls are TRBV20-1 and TRBJ2-3; 11 bases are shared with TRBD2. Per germline, CDR1 DFQATT and CDR2 SNEGSKA (reference sequence). CDR3 length: 16 amino acids. The CDR3, as DNA: TGCAGTCCTAGCGGGGGGTCCAAGGCTAGCACAGATACGCAGTATTTT. This encodes CSPSGGSKASTDTQYF.

This clonotype was counted at least ten times. The gene calls are TRBV29-1 and TRBJ2-2; D remains ambiguous. Germline values: CDR1 SQVTM, CDR2 ANQGSEA. The CDR3 has 13 residues. The V and J ends lost 6 bases and 4 bases respectively, with 12 bases between them. As DNA, the CDR3 is TGCAGCGTGGCCAAGGGCGCCACCGGGGAGCTGTTTTTT. Translation gives CSVAKGATGELFF.

This clonotype was seen repeatedly, ten times or more. This chain connects TRBV30 to TRBJ2-1, with a possible D match to TRBD2 (6 bases). The CDR3 has 15 residues. Trimming took off 5 bases at V and 2 bases at J, with 16 bases between the two ends. Germline V lookup: CDR1 GTSNPN, CDR2 SVGIG (reference sequence). DNA of the CDR3: TGTGCCTGGGTTTGGGGGGACCGGACCTACAATGAGCAGTTCTTC. Protein sequence: CAWVWGDRTYNEQFF.

As concerns this clonotype: Given a much more abundant clone one base away, this may be a read error. The CDR3 spells CAISNGIYGYTF. CDR3 DNA sequence: TGTGCCATCAGTAACGGAATATATGGCTACACCTTC. V is TRBV10-3 and J is TRBJ1-2; D call uncertain. CDR1 and CDR2 from the germline V gene are ENHRY and SYGVKD. V was pared by 5 bases and J by 5 bases, with 9 bases between. The CDR3 consists of 12 residues.

This clonotype was counted at least ten times. V and J are TRBV4-1 and TRBJ2-3; 7 bases are shared with TRBD2. The CDR3 covers 16 residues. Germline CDR1 reads MGHRA; CDR2 reads YSYEKL. V gave up 5 bases and J gave up 3 bases; unmatched junction bases: 11. The CDR3 DNA follows: TGCGCCAGCAGCGAGTCCGGCGGGGGATGGACAGATACGCAGTATTTT. As protein: CASSESGGGWTDTQYF.

This clonotype was seen repeatedly, ten times or more. The V call is TRBV20-1, the J call TRBJ2-7; 8 bases agree with TRBD2. CDR3 length: 17 residues. The germline V gene encodes CDR1 DFQATT and CDR2 SNEGSKA (reference sequence). J gave up 1 base and V 4 bases, and 15 bases lay outside the gene matches. CDR3 DNA: TGCAGTGCTAACACGCCAGCGGGAGCCATTTTTTCCTACGAGCAGTACTTC. Translated: CSANTPAGAIFSYEQYF.

V usage is TRBV18 and J usage is TRBJ2-7, with D perhaps TRBD2 (5 bases). Trimming cost V 2 bases and J 12 bases, with 17 bases left between them. CDR3 length equals 13 residues. Germline assignment: CDR1 KGHSH and CDR2 LQKENI. CDR3 protein: CASSPETSTSGYF. CDR3 sequence (DNA): TGTGCCAGCTCACCAGAAACTTCTACGAGCGGGTACTTC.

V and J are TRBV6-1 and TRBJ1-2; D is perhaps TRBD1 (5 bases). V lost 4 bases and J lost 8, with 20 bases in between. Germline lookup yields CDR1 MNHNS and CDR2 SASEGT. The CDR3 is made up of 15 amino acids. Here the CDR3 reads CASSAQGGAFAGYTF. The CDR3 DNA follows: TGTGCCAGCAGTGCTCAAGGTGGGGCATTCGCGGGCTACACCTTC.

This clonotype was seen more than once but under ten times. The chain carries TRBV12-3 or TRBV12-4 and TRBJ2-2; TRBD1 matches 12 bases. J was trimmed by 7 bases and V by 6 bases; bases with no gene match: 9. The CDR3 spans 16 residues. The CDR3 sequence is CASSRRDRGRNGELFF. In DNA form, the CDR3 reads TGTGCCAGCAGCCGCCGGGACAGGGGGCGTAACGGGGAGCTGTTTTTT.

This clonotype was counted many times. This chain joins TRBV27 and TRBJ1-4; possible D gene TRBD1, 5 bases. This CDR3 comprises 13 residues. V gave up 5 bases and J gave up 8 bases, with 12 bases separating them. The germline V gene has CDR1 MNHEY and CDR2 SMNVEV (reference sequence). The CDR3 region is CASSLRQNEKLFF. The CDR3 coding sequence is TGTGCCAGCAGTCTACGACAGAACGAAAAACTGTTTTTT.

This clonotype was detected ten times or more. The rearrangement joins TRBV27 to TRBJ2-1; D might be TRBD2 (5 bases). V lost 3 bases to trimming and J lost 4 bases, with 13 bases between them. This CDR3 has 15 amino acids. Germline-derived CDR1 and CDR2 are MNHEY and SMNVEV (reference sequence). The CDR3 DNA reads TGTGCCAGCAGTTTGAGGGCGGGTGGTTACAATGAGCAGTTCTTC. Translating gives CASSLRAGGYNEQFF.

The chain employs TRBV20-1 and TRBJ2-1, with 7 bases aligning to TRBD2. CDR1 and CDR2 (germline): DFQATT, SNEGSKA (reference sequence). The CDR3 spans 13 residues. The CDR3 DNA follows: TGCAGCGCCCCGACTATCGGGAGGAATGAGCAGTTCTTC. It codes for CSAPTIGRNEQFF.

Turning to this clonotype: A much bigger clone sits one base away, suggesting this may be a read error. Here the CDR3 reads CSAGQGREQYF. For the CDR3, the DNA is TGCAGCGCCGGACAGGGAAGAGAGCAGTACTTC. V gene TRBV29-1 combines with J gene TRBJ2-7, with 8 bases fitting TRBD1. The CDR3 is 11 residues long. CDR1 is SQVTM, CDR2 ANQGSEA, per germline. Trimming removed 7 bases from V and 7 bases from J; junction bases left unmatched: 6.

This clonotype was seen many times. The chain recombines TRBV7-8 with TRBJ1-1; D might be TRBD1 (5 bases). V was pared by 6 bases and J by 4 bases, with 12 bases between. The CDR3 consists of 13 residues. Germline loops: CDR1 SGHVS, CDR2 FQNEAQ. CDR3 region: CASRMTGGTEAFF. In DNA, the CDR3 is TGTGCCAGCAGGATGACGGGGGGCACTGAAGCTTTCTTT.

This clonotype was detected many times. DNA for the CDR3: TGTGCCAGCAGACGAGGGACTTCTGAGACCCAGTACTTC. Amino acid sequence: CASRRGTSETQYF. This chain joins TRBV27 and TRBJ2-5; maybe TRBD2 (6 bases). Trimming left V 6 bases short and J 5 bases short, with 13 bases between. The V gene's germline CDR1 is MNHEY and CDR2 SMNVEV (reference sequence). There are 13 residues in the CDR3.

This clonotype was recorded many times. The genes are TRBV20-1 and TRBJ2-7; weak D call: TRBD1 (6 bases). The CDR3 sequence is 18 residues long. Germline loops: CDR1 DFQATT, CDR2 SNEGSKA (reference sequence). The germline V and J ends were trimmed by 0 bases and 9 bases, with 30 bases remaining between them. CDR3 DNA: TGCAGTGCTAGAGAACGGTATGGTCGGTTGACAGGTACTACGTCGCAGTACTTC. Translated, it gives CSARERYGRLTGTTSQYF.